This TCR beta chain emerged from a study of regulatory T cells in long-lasting Graves disease. Construction of TCR beta libraries relied on iRepertoire HTBI primers and on Arm-PCR targeting CDR3 regions. TCRdb analysed the multiplex PCR reads with MiXCR anew, one entry per CDR3 protein. The sample gives around 450,000 distinct CDR3 sequences, around 16% of which show up once; roughly an eighth is in the top ten. This clonotype came up many times. Time point indicated: newly diagnosed GD, antithyroid drugs for less than 3 months. From PBMCs, RNA was extracted and then used to make the TCR library. Collection of peripheral blood (approximately 9 milliliters) was done using EDTA tubes. This CDR3 is 16 amino acids long. With 5 bases clipped from V and 3 bases from J, the junction kept 6 bases outside the gene matches. Germline V gene data show CDR1 as SGHAT and CDR2 as FQNNGV. This sample was shared with a second study, whose subject was T cells in Graves' hyperthyroidism and ophthalmopathy. That publication notes: The HTBI set primed first-round TCR CDR3 RT-PCR. Also found in blood were most expanded thyroid clonotypes above 0.001.

The sequencing used peripheral blood mononuclear cells (PBMCs), collected at new diagnosis, from a patient treated with antithyroid drugs. The chain links TRBV11-2 to TRBJ2-7; 14 bases are a match to TRBD2. This receptor was obtained from a man between 35 and 55 years old with Graves disease. CDR3: CASSMRLAGGLYEQYF. CDR3 bases: TGTGCCAGCAGCATGCGACTAGCGGGAGGGCTCTACGAGCAGTACTTC. The full variable domain, in which reference TRBV11-2 and TRBJ2-7 provide the parts outside the CDR3, is EAGVAQSPRYKIIEKRQSVAFWCNPISGHATLYWYQQILGQGPKLLIQFQNNGVVDDSQLPKDRFSAERLKGVDSTLKIQPAKLEDSAVYLCASSMRLAGGLYEQYFGPGTRLTVT.